This T cell receptor (beta chain) comes out of a study of cytomegalovirus exposure and HLA in healthy donors. Study information: A prior study identified 117 million unique TCR beta sequences from some 200 million T cells. Study findings and constraints: While the bulk of TCR sequences proved rare, some public TCRs turned up in many donors.

This clone was recorded once. The target antigen is unknown. PCR primers comprised 60 Vbeta and 13 Jbeta primers. Clones were sequenced by immunoSEQ multiplex PCR, and TCRdb holds only the in-frame ones, with some missing. The sample lists some 150,000 clones, 60% to 80% occurring once. Sample: PBMCs. The TCR sequence derives from a man in his thirties or forties in good health and CMV-seropositive.

The CDR3 DNA sequence: TGTGCCATCAGTACTAGCGGGGGCCGAGAGACCCAGTACTTC. The encoded protein is CAISTSGGRETQYF. The chain links TRBV10-3 to TRBJ2-5, with 11 bases that match TRBD2. CDR3 length: 14 residues. Germline V CDR1 and CDR2: ENHRY, SYGVKD. Losses at the gene ends were 5 bases for V and 4 bases for J; bases not matched to a gene: 3.